Listed below are T cell receptor beta chains from one sample, sequenced in a study of T cells in tuberculosis. The assay was immunoSEQ multiplex PCR, and TCRdb's table has in-frame clones only and misses some. The table has tens of thousands of clones, around 94% seen once. The source was PBMCs, collected at tuberculosis diagnosis. All receptors derive from an adult with tuberculosis. CDR3s include the opening cysteine and the closing phenylalanine or tryptophan. A row's size may be missing; if present it is once, few, many or a size class.

J gene: TRBJ2-1; clone size: -; V gene: TRBV7-8; CDR3 protein: CASSLRGRGLAAYNEQFF
J gene: TRBJ2-3; clone size: -; V gene: TRBV27; CDR3 protein: CASSLLAGTDTQYF
J gene: TRBJ1-5; clone size: -; V gene: TRBV5-5; CDR3 protein: CASSLGSPGTGDRYQPQHF
J gene: TRBJ1-6; clone size: -; V gene: TRBV7-2; CDR3 protein: CASSLIPAGPASPLHF
J gene: TRBJ2-1; clone size: -; V gene: TRBV19; CDR3 protein: CASSLEGNEQFF
J gene: TRBJ1-3; clone size: -; V gene: TRBV28; CDR3 protein: CASSLLVGPGNTIYF
J gene: TRBJ1-1; clone size: -; V gene: TRBV2; CDR3 protein: CASARDGGYTEAFF
J gene: TRBJ2-2; clone size: -; V gene: TRBV29-1; CDR3 protein: CSVHRETGELFF
J gene: TRBJ1-1; clone size: -; V gene: TRBV6-5; CDR3 protein: CASSQGPEIEAFF
J gene: TRBJ2-1; clone size: -; V gene: TRBV11-3; CDR3 protein: CASSPQGQHYNEQFF
J gene: TRBJ2-7; clone size: once; V gene: TRBV9; CDR3 protein: CASSVNFSPPYEQYF
J gene: TRBJ1-2; clone size: -; V gene: TRBV23-1; CDR3 protein: CASSPHYRAGYGYTF
J gene: TRBJ1-1; clone size: -; V gene: TRBV19; CDR3 protein: CASSEVVDTEAFF
J gene: TRBJ1-1; clone size: -; V gene: TRBV5-1; CDR3 protein: CASSFLTGGKTTEAFF
J gene: TRBJ1-2; clone size: -; V gene: TRBV5-5; CDR3 protein: CASSLPIQGSNYGYTF
J gene: TRBJ2-2; clone size: -; V gene: TRBV30; CDR3 protein: CAWSVRGHTGELFF
J gene: TRBJ2-1; clone size: -; V gene: TRBV9; CDR3 protein: CASSVEGQGLSSEQFF
J gene: TRBJ2-7; clone size: -; V gene: TRBV9; CDR3 protein: CASGQERDSAEQYF
J gene: TRBJ2-7; clone size: once; V gene: TRBV30; CDR3 protein: CAWSVQSYEQYF
J gene: TRBJ2-2; clone size: -; V gene: TRBV19; CDR3 protein: CASSTPQALFF
J gene: TRBJ1-5; clone size: -; V gene: TRBV6-6; CDR3 protein: CASSGQGRNQPQHF
J gene: TRBJ1-5; clone size: -; V gene: TRBV11-2; CDR3 protein: CASSLTVDQPQHF
J gene: TRBJ1-2; clone size: -; V gene: TRBV19; CDR3 protein: CASNKPRTGKNYGYTF
J gene: TRBJ2-1; clone size: once; V gene: TRBV2; CDR3 protein: CASAGAYNEQFF
J gene: TRBJ1-6; clone size: -; V gene: TRBV9; CDR3 protein: CASSVYREGSPLHF
J gene: TRBJ1-1; clone size: -; V gene: TRBV11-3; CDR3 protein: CASSYRALNTEAFF
J gene: TRBJ1-1; clone size: -; V gene: TRBV21-1; CDR3 protein: CASSTGQGNTEAFF
J gene: TRBJ2-7; clone size: -; V gene: TRBV2; CDR3 protein: CASRGVKGSYEQYF
J gene: TRBJ1-1; clone size: -; V gene: TRBV12-5; CDR3 protein: CASGDRQGVYTEAFF
J gene: TRBJ1-2; clone size: once; V gene: TRBV5-5; CDR3 protein: CASSWDRGGGYTF
J gene: TRBJ1-5; clone size: -; V gene: TRBV18; CDR3 protein: CASSHGGDTGKQRHF
J gene: TRBJ1-1; clone size: -; V gene: TRBV7-9; CDR3 protein: CASSLAGGQGLLEAFF
J gene: TRBJ2-1; clone size: -; V gene: TRBV28; CDR3 protein: CASIPVSAGISYNEQFF
J gene: TRBJ1-2; clone size: -; V gene: TRBV10-3; CDR3 protein: CAISTGIGYTF
J gene: TRBJ2-7; clone size: once; V gene: TRBV7-9; CDR3 protein: CASSLGFGLGREQYF
J gene: TRBJ2-2; clone size: -; V gene: TRBV12-5; CDR3 protein: CASGPGIANTGELFF
J gene: TRBJ2-3; clone size: few; V gene: TRBV12-5; CDR3 protein: CASGGSGGHGDTQYF
J gene: TRBJ2-7; clone size: once; V gene: TRBV29-1; CDR3 protein: CSVETGQQTYEQYF
J gene: TRBJ2-1; clone size: -; V gene: TRBV18; CDR3 protein: CASSPSRVNEQFF
J gene: TRBJ2-2; clone size: -; V gene: TRBV2; CDR3 protein: CASSVTGPNTGELFF
J gene: TRBJ2-7; clone size: -; V gene: TRBV10-1; CDR3 protein: CASRPNGQTTYEQYF
J gene: TRBJ2-7; clone size: -; V gene: TRBV5-8; CDR3 protein: CASSLGQRLYEQYF
J gene: TRBJ2-7; clone size: -; V gene: TRBV10-1; CDR3 protein: CASSEGGGDYEQYF
J gene: TRBJ2-2; clone size: -; V gene: TRBV7-9; CDR3 protein: CASSLGRIFGTGELFF
J gene: TRBJ1-1; clone size: -; V gene: TRBV7-2; CDR3 protein: CASSSGVNTEAFF
J gene: TRBJ1-2; clone size: once; V gene: TRBV29-1; CDR3 protein: CSVITGQGVLQFDGYTF
J gene: TRBJ2-1; clone size: few; V gene: TRBV27; CDR3 protein: CASSPIRGGYNEQFF
J gene: TRBJ1-5; clone size: -; V gene: TRBV2; CDR3 protein: CASSGGGGNQPQHF
J gene: TRBJ2-1; clone size: -; V gene: TRBV13; CDR3 protein: CASRSTGSSYNEQFF
J gene: TRBJ2-3; clone size: -; V gene: TRBV30; CDR3 protein: CAWSAGLAGITDTQYF